The entry below describes one T cell receptor beta chain. These data originate in a study of cytomegalovirus exposure and HLA in healthy donors. This PCR relied on a set of 60 Vbeta primers and 13 Jbeta primers. Data came from immunoSEQ multiplex PCR; TCRdb stores just in-frame clones and leaves some out. In the table there are some 180,000 clones, around 80% of which are singletons. CDR3 length: 15 amino acids. CDR1 GTSNPN and CDR2 SVGIG come from the germline V gene (reference sequence). The ends were cut back, 0 bases at V and 2 bases at J, with 12 bases in the middle. The gene calls are TRBV30 and TRBJ2-3; D may be TRBD1 (6 bases). This TCR derives from a man between 18 and 29 years old in good health and CMV-seronegative. Sequencing was performed on PBMCs. The CDR3 reads CAWSVQGLNTDTQYF. The DNA for the CDR3 is TGTGCCTGGAGTGTCCAGGGGTTAAACACAGATACGCAGTATTTT.